Following are 8 T cell receptor beta chains from one sample sequenced in a study of cytomegalovirus exposure and HLA in healthy donors. The PCR ran on 60 Vbeta and 13 Jbeta primers. Some clones are missing from TCRdb's copy, which holds only in-frame ones; the method was immunoSEQ multiplex PCR. The table lists around 110,000 clones, 81% of them singletons. Sequencing was performed on PBMCs. These receptors were obtained from a woman in her 30s in good health and CMV-seronegative.

The table lists this clone with a count of one. This rearrangement joins TRBV7-9 to TRBJ1-1; maybe TRBD1 (6 bases). V lost 4 bases, J lost 4 bases, and 13 bases lay in between. CDR1 and CDR2 (germline): SEHNR, FQNEAQ (reference sequence). The CDR3 runs 14 residues. For the CDR3, the DNA is TGTGCCAGCAGCTCCATTGACAGGCTCACTGAAGCTTTCTTT. This sequence encodes CASSSIDRLTEAFF.

The chain carries TRBV29-1 and TRBJ2-7, with D perhaps TRBD1 (5 bases). V lost 7 bases and J 9 bases, leaving 13 bases between the germline ends. The CDR3 spans 10 residues. Germline CDR1 SQVTM, CDR2 ANQGSEA. In DNA, the CDR3 is TGCAGCGGCCTCCTAGACAGGCAGTACTTC. This sequence encodes CSGLLDRQYF.

The gene calls are TRBV28 and TRBJ2-5; 7 nucleotides match TRBD2. From germline, CDR1 is MDHEN and CDR2 SYDVKM. This CDR3 has 13 amino acids. J gave up 7 bases and V 2 bases, and 4 bases lay outside the gene matches. This chain's CDR3 is CASSLPGRGTQYF. CDR3 bases: TGTGCCAGCAGTTTACCAGGGAGGGGGACCCAGTACTTC.

This clone has a single count. The V gene is TRBV19, the J gene TRBJ2-7; the D gene is possibly TRBD2 (5 bases). This CDR3 spans 14 amino acids. V lost 4 bases and J lost 2, with 12 bases in between. Germline V CDR1 and CDR2: LNHDA, SQIVND (reference sequence). Here the CDR3 reads CASSNEDGTYEQYF. CDR3 sequence (DNA): TGTGCCAGTAGTAATGAAGACGGGACCTACGAGCAGTACTTC.

This chain uses TRBV7-2 with TRBJ2-7, with 8 bases aligning to TRBD2. Germline CDR1 and CDR2: SGHTA and FQGNSA. This CDR3 region has 14 residues. Trimming at V came to 3 bases and at J to 0 bases, leaving 1 base not matched to a gene. The CDR3 here is CASSLSGSSYEQYF. CDR3 bases: TGTGCCAGCAGCTTGAGCGGGAGCTCCTACGAGCAGTACTTC.

CDR3 sequence (DNA): TGTGCCAGCAGTGTACATGGGGCGCGTAAGCCCCAGCATTTT. Translated: CASSVHGARKPQHF. This chain links TRBV28 with TRBJ1-5, with D perhaps matching TRBD1 (5 bases). V dropped 5 bases and J dropped 8 bases, with 16 bases sitting between them. CDR1 is MDHEN and CDR2 is SYDVKM in the germline V gene. This CDR3 region has 14 residues.

The V and J genes are TRBV19 and TRBJ1-1; D might be TRBD1 (6 bases). V shed 7 bases and J shed 7 bases, with 16 bases lying between them. Germline V lookup: CDR1 LNHDA, CDR2 SQIVND (reference sequence). The CDR3 runs to 13 residues. Here the CDR3 reads CASIVSLGGEAFF. The CDR3 DNA reads as TGTGCCAGTATCGTATCGTTAGGGGGTGAAGCTTTCTTT.

This clone occurred once. The gene calls are TRBV28 and TRBJ2-7; a weak D match, TRBD2 (5 bases). CDR3 length equals 16 residues. Germline lookup yields CDR1 MDHEN and CDR2 SYDVKM. Trimming stripped 5 bases from V and 6 bases from J, with 23 bases between. The DNA for the CDR3 is TGTGCCAGCAGTGACTTCTTGTCGGACGGGATGGGCGAGCAGTACTTC. This codes for CASSDFLSDGMGEQYF.